Shown below are 5 T cell receptor beta chains from a single sample sequenced in a study of shared clonotypes between healthy human individuals. Repertoires were generated with immunoSEQ multiplex PCR, while TCRdb's copy carries only in-frame clones and drops some. The table lists 550,000 to 800,000 clones, 80% to 95% of them singletons. Material for sequencing was memory CD8+ T cells from PBMCs. Subset specified: CD45RO+ cells pooled with CCR7-negative TemRA cells. The source of these receptors is a man aged 18 to 30 in good health. Some clones in this sample may be carry-over from other donors' samples.

The chain couples TRBV6-6 to TRBJ2-5; 8 nucleotides line up with TRBD2. Per the germline V gene, CDR1 is MNHNY and CDR2 is SVGAGI (reference sequence). The length of the CDR3 is 14 residues. V was clipped by 4 bases and J by 5 bases; unmatched bases: 6. CDR3 in amino acids: CASSSRTSSETQYF. The CDR3 DNA follows: TGTGCCAGCAGTTCCCGGACTAGCTCCGAGACCCAGTACTTC.

The chain joins TRBV7-9 to TRBJ1-2; D gene ambiguous. CDR3 size: 17 residues. V was pared by 5 bases and J by 0 bases, with 19 bases between. Per germline, CDR1 SEHNR and CDR2 FQNEAQ (reference sequence). The CDR3 protein is CASSRSDVNLANYGYTF. CDR3 nucleotide sequence: TGTGCCAGCAGCCGTTCGGACGTTAACCTGGCTAACTATGGCTACACCTTC.

V is TRBV7-9 and J is TRBJ2-7, with D tentatively TRBD2 (6 bases). The CDR3 length is 16 residues. Germline V gene lookup returns CDR1 SEHNR and CDR2 FQNEAQ (reference sequence). The V and J ends lost 6 bases and 0 bases respectively, with 18 bases between them. CDR3 bases: TGTGCCAGCAGGCCGCCCGGGACTTCCCGCTCCTACGAGCAGTACTTC. Its translation: CASRPPGTSRSYEQYF.

The CDR3 DNA follows: TGCGCCAGCAACACCAGGGGCGGATCCTACGAGCAGTACTTC. This gives the protein CASNTRGGSYEQYF. The chain is built from TRBV5-1 and TRBJ2-7; a possible D gene is TRBD1 (6 bases). V gave up 6 bases and J gave up 1 base, with 14 bases separating them. Germline V gene sequence: CDR1 SGHRS, CDR2 YFSETQ. This CDR3 has 14 amino acids.

The rearrangement links TRBV2 to TRBJ2-3, with no clear D. This CDR3 has 10 amino acids. V shed 8 bases and J shed 13 bases, with 13 bases lying between them. Germline V gene sequence: CDR1 SNHLY, CDR2 FYNNEI. The CDR3 coding sequence is TGTGCCAGCGGCCGCTTAGACGAGTATTTT. It is translated as CASGRLDEYF.